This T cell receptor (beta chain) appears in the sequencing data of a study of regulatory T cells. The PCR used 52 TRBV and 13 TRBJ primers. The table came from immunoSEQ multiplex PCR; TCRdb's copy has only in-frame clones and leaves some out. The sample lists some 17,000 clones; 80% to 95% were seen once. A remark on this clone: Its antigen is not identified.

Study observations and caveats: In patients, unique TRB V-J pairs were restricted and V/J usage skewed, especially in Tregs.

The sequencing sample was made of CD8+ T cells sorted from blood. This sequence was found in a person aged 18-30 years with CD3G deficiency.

The DNA of the CDR3 is TGTGCCAGCAGCCCCCGGCCCCCCGGGAGGGATGAGCAGTTCTTC. Its translation: CASSPRPPGRDEQFF. This chain joins TRBV7-2 and TRBJ2-1; 8 nucleotides line up with TRBD2. The germline gives CDR1 SGHTA, CDR2 FQGNSA. The CDR3 runs 15 residues. V shed 5 bases and J 8 bases; nucleotides not matched to a gene: 11.